This entry lists 18 T cell receptor beta chains sequenced from one sample in a study of shared clonotypes between healthy human individuals. Libraries were prepared by immunoSEQ multiplex PCR; TCRdb keeps only in-frame clonotypes and omits some of them. The data show under 650,000 clones, 90% to 97% seen once. The material sequenced was naive CD4+ T cells sorted from blood. The sample's subset: CD45RA+ positively selected. The receptors stem from a woman in her twenties or thirties in good health.

The V and J genes are TRBV9 and TRBJ2-1; D may be TRBD1 (7 bases). V was pared by 5 bases and J by 7 bases, with 16 bases between. CDR3 length: 14 amino acids. CDR1 is SGDLS and CDR2 is YYNGEE in the germline V gene. The CDR3 region is CASRRVQGRNEQFF. CDR3 coding DNA: TGTGCCAGCAGGAGAGTACAGGGGAGGAATGAGCAGTTCTTC.

Note on this clone: Different DNA sequences within this sample yield the same CDR3. The genes are TRBV6-1 and TRBJ1-5; D gene ambiguous. The germline V gene encodes CDR1 MNHNS and CDR2 SASEGT. The V end was cut by 4 bases, the J end by 2 bases, with 3 bases between. The CDR3 sequence is 12 residues long. The CDR3 sequence: CASSGGNQPQHF. The CDR3 nucleotides are TGTGCCAGCAGTGGCGGCAATCAGCCCCAGCATTTT.

The rearrangement links TRBV7-8 to TRBJ2-1; TRBD2 matches at 12 bases. The CDR3 has 14 amino acids. The V and J ends lost 8 bases and 10 bases, in that order; junction bases with no gene match: 9. Germline CDR1 is SGHVS and CDR2 is FQNEAQ. In DNA form, the CDR3 reads TGTGCCAGCGGAAGGACTAGCGGGACGCCGGAGCAGTTCTTC. Residues: CASGRTSGTPEQFF.

This clone was found once. The rearrangement joins TRBV28 to TRBJ1-4; D perhaps matches TRBD1 (6 bases). In germline, CDR1 is MDHEN, CDR2 SYDVKM. The CDR3 consists of 14 residues. V was shortened by 5 bases and J by 7 bases, with 14 bases between the two germline ends. The CDR3: CASSGQGRAEKLFF. DNA for the CDR3: TGTGCCAGCAGTGGGCAGGGGAGGGCTGAAAAACTGTTTTTT.

The chain joins TRBV11-2 to TRBJ2-3; D is undetermined. Trimming stripped 5 bases from V and 0 bases from J, with 3 bases between. CDR1 SGHAT and CDR2 FQNNGV come from the germline V gene. This CDR3 is 12 amino acids long. The CDR3: CASSQSTDTQYF. The CDR3 DNA follows: TGTGCCAGCAGCCAAAGCACAGATACGCAGTATTTT.

The rearrangement joins TRBV20-1 to TRBJ1-6, with D unclear. The germline V gene encodes CDR1 DFQATT and CDR2 SNEGSKA (reference sequence). The CDR3 has 9 residues. Deletions cut 7 bases from V and 11 bases from J, with 6 bases between. The CDR3 DNA reads TGCAGTGTAGGGACACCCCTCCACTTT. Its protein is CSVGTPLHF.

The genes are TRBV30 and TRBJ2-7; D might be TRBD2 (5 bases). The ends were cut back, 0 bases at V and 7 bases at J, with 19 bases in the middle. Germline loops: CDR1 GTSNPN, CDR2 SVGIG (reference sequence). There are 15 residues in the CDR3. CDR3 DNA: TGTGCCTGGAGTGTACTAAGCGGACTGTGGGGAGAGCAGTACTTC. Protein: CAWSVLSGLWGEQYF.

This clone came up once. This sequence joins TRBV29-1 and TRBJ2-7; 11 bases align to TRBD2. The CDR3 contains 15 residues. Trimming removed 2 bases from V and 2 bases from J; junction bases left unmatched: 5. Germline CDR1 is SQVTM and CDR2 is ANQGSEA. The CDR3 sequence is CSVEWLAGGTYEQYF. Here the CDR3 DNA reads TGCAGCGTTGAATGGCTAGCGGGAGGAACCTACGAGCAGTACTTC.

CDR3 nucleotides: TGTGCCAGCTCACTTGCATTGGACAGCGGAGTCTATGGCTACACCTTC. It encodes CASSLALDSGVYGYTF. The chain recombines TRBV18 with TRBJ1-2, with D possibly being TRBD1 (6 bases). CDR3 size: 16 residues. The V gene's germline CDR1 is KGHSH and CDR2 LQKENI. V dropped 4 bases and J dropped 4 bases, with 19 bases sitting between them.

The V and J genes are TRBV11-1 and TRBJ2-3; D perhaps matches TRBD1 (5 bases). This CDR3 contains 15 residues. V lost 4 bases and J 0 bases, leaving 11 bases between the germline ends. CDR1 is SGHAT, CDR2 FQDESV, per germline (reference sequence). The CDR3 DNA reads TGTGCCAGCAGCTCCGGACAAACTAGCACAGATACGCAGTATTTT. Encoded protein: CASSSGQTSTDTQYF.

CDR3 sequence (DNA): TGTGCCAGCAGCCCTAAAAGACTAGGATTAAACACCGGGGAGCTGTTTTTT. Translation gives CASSPKRLGLNTGELFF. The rearrangement uses TRBV7-7 and TRBJ2-2; possible D gene TRBD2, 6 bases. The CDR3 runs 17 residues. Germline V gene sequence: CDR1 SSHAT, CDR2 FNYEAQ (reference sequence). V was shortened by 5 bases and J by 2 bases, with 18 bases between the two germline ends.

This clone was counted only a few times. The gene calls are TRBV20-1 and TRBJ1-2; tentative D call: TRBD1 (6 bases). Germline V gene lookup returns CDR1 DFQATT and CDR2 SNEGSKA (reference sequence). V lost 5 bases and J lost 4, with 8 bases in between. The CDR3 runs 11 residues. The CDR3 is CSAEGGYGYTF. DNA for the CDR3: TGCAGTGCTGAAGGGGGCTATGGCTACACCTTC.

The chain joins TRBV6-1 to TRBJ1-2; 7 nucleotides line up with TRBD1. CDR1 MNHNS and CDR2 SASEGT come from the germline V gene. V was clipped by 11 bases and J by 6 bases; unmatched bases: 6. The CDR3 sequence is 11 residues long. CDR3 in DNA: TGTGCCGGGTCACAGGGGAATGGCTACACCTTC. Its protein product is CAGSQGNGYTF.

The V and J genes are TRBV10-3 and TRBJ2-7; D uncertain. There are 13 residues in the CDR3. CDR1 is ENHRY, CDR2 SYGVKD, per germline. V was pared by 7 bases and J by 0 bases, with 10 bases between. The CDR3 sequence is CAIMGSSSYEQYF. The CDR3 DNA is TGTGCCATCATGGGGTCCAGCTCCTACGAGCAGTACTTC.

The rearrangement joins TRBV19 to TRBJ2-6, with D unresolved. With 6 bases removed from V and 4 bases from J, the gap between germline ends came to 16 bases. This CDR3 region has 16 residues. The germline V gene has CDR1 LNHDA and CDR2 SQIVND (reference sequence). Here the CDR3 DNA reads TGTGCCAGTAGCCAGACATCAATGAGGGGGGCCAACGTCCTGACTTTC. This gives the protein CASSQTSMRGANVLTF.

The rearrangement joins TRBV5-1 to TRBJ2-5, with TRBD2 matching 12 bases. The junction had 10 bases not matched to a gene; V was cut back by 2 bases and J by 11 bases. The CDR3 contains 15 residues. Germline V lookup: CDR1 SGHRS, CDR2 YFSETQ. The CDR3 is CASSLWTSGKDEQYF. CDR3 in DNA: TGCGCCAGCAGCTTATGGACTAGCGGGAAGGATGAGCAGTACTTC.

The chain is built from TRBV6-5 and TRBJ2-7; 9 bases match TRBD1. CDR3 length equals 14 residues. The germline gives CDR1 MNHEY, CDR2 SVGAGI. V gave up 2 bases and J gave up 6 bases; unmatched junction bases: 5. The CDR3 region is CASSYGTGPLEQYF. The CDR3 DNA follows: TGTGCCAGCAGTTACGGGACAGGGCCTCTCGAGCAGTACTTC.

The chain links TRBV21-1 to TRBJ2-7; the tabulated D call, TRBD1, remains unverified against the DNA. TRBV21-1 is a known pseudogene. The CDR3 has 16 residues. In nucleotides, the CDR3 is TGTGCCAGCAGCAAAGCCGGGCAGGGGGTATTTTACGAGCAGTACTTC. As protein: CASSKAGQGVFYEQYF.